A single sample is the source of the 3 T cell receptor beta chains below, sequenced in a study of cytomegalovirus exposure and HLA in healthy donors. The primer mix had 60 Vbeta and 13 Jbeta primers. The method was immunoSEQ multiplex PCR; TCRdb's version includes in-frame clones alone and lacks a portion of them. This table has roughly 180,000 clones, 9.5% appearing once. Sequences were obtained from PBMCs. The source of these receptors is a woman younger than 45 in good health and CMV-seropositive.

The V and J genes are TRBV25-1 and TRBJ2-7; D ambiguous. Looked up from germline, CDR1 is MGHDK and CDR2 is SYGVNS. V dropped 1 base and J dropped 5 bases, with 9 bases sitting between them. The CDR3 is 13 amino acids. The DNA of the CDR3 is TGTGCCAGCAGTGAATGGTCCGAGGACGAGCAGTACTTC. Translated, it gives CASSEWSEDEQYF.

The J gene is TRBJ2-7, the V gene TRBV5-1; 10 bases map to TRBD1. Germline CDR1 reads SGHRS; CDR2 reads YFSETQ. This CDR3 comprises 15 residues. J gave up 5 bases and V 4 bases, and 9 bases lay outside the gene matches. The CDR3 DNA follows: TGCGCCAGCAGCGGGATAGGGACAGGGGCTAACGAGCAGTACTTC. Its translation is CASSGIGTGANEQYF. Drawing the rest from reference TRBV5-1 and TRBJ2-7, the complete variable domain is KAGVTQTPRYLIKTRGQQVTLSCSPISGHRSVSWYQQTPGQGLQFLFEYFSETQRNKGNFPGRFSGRQFSNSRSEMNVSTLELGDSALYLCASSGIGTGANEQYFGPGTRLTVT.

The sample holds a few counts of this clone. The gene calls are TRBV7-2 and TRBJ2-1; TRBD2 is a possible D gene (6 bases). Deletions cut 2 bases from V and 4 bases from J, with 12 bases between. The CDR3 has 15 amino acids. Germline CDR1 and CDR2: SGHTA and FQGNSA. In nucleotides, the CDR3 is TGTGCCAGCAGCTTATCGGGAGTGTATTACAATGAGCAGTTCTTC. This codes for CASSLSGVYYNEQFF. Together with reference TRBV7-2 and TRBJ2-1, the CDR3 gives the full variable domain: GAGVSQSPSNKVTEKGKDVELRCDPISGHTALYWYRQSLGQGLEFLIYFQGNSAPDKSGLPSDRFSAERTGGSVSTLTIQRTQQEDSAVYLCASSLSGVYYNEQFFGPGTRLTVL.